This T cell receptor (beta chain) came from a study of OX40 agonist ivuxolimab in advanced cancers. As for the study in general: Each dose-escalation patient presented with hepatocellular carcinoma, melanoma, renal cell or head and neck cancer.

CDR1 is MNHNY, CDR2 SVGAGI, per germline (reference sequence). CDR3 length: 16 residues. J gave up 7 bases and V 6 bases, and 12 bases lay outside the gene matches. Study results and limitations: The work left the antigen specificity of expanded peripheral T cells undetermined.

Notes on this clone: No antigen is known for it.

This table comes from immunoSEQ multiplex PCR, and its TCRdb copy is limited to in-frame clones, with some not included. The table records some 61,000 clones, roughly four fifths of them present only once. Systemic immunosuppression or autoimmune disease history was grounds to exclude patients. The receptor's source is an adult with an advanced solid tumor such as melanoma, head and neck, liver or kidney cancer. The V call is TRBV6-6, the J call TRBJ1-4; TRBD1 aligns across 9 bases. The specimen comprised CD4+ or CD8+ T cells sorted from blood, sampled in a trial of the OX40 agonist ivuxolimab. The CDR3 protein is CASSDGPGQGFEKLFF. The CDR3 region has the DNA TGTGCCAGCAGCGATGGACCGGGACAGGGCTTTGAAAAACTGTTTTTT.